Below, 29 T cell receptor beta chains from the same sample are listed, as sequenced in a study of T cells in localized non-small cell lung cancer. The data were produced by immunoSEQ multiplex PCR, yet TCRdb's version contains in-frame clones alone and is incomplete. The table lists about 21,000 clones, roughly 86% of them singletons, with just under 30% in the top ten. The specimen comprised peripheral blood mononuclear cells, sampled before any cancer treatment. These receptors were collected from a male donor aged 60 or older with stage II lung adenocarcinoma.

This chain connects TRBV9 to TRBJ2-3; a possible D gene is TRBD1 (6 bases). V shed 0 bases and J shed 0 bases, with 8 bases lying between them. In germline, CDR1 is SGDLS, CDR2 YYNGEE. The CDR3 is 15 residues long. CDR3 coding DNA: TGTGCCAGCAGCGTAGGGACAGCTAGCACAGATACGCAGTATTTT. Protein product: CASSVGTASTDTQYF.

This clone was seen only a few times. The V call is TRBV7-2, the J call TRBJ2-1; unclear D gene. Per the germline V gene, CDR1 is SGHTA and CDR2 is FQGNSA. The CDR3 sequence is 16 residues long. V dropped 1 base and J dropped 7 bases, with 17 bases sitting between them. CDR3 sequence: CASSLVGSAGVNEQFF. The CDR3 region has the DNA TGTGCCAGCAGCTTAGTAGGTTCCGCTGGGGTGAATGAGCAGTTCTTC.

Only one count was recorded for this clone. The J gene is TRBJ2-2, the V gene TRBV29-1; 12 nucleotides line up with TRBD1. The V and J ends lost 0 bases and 6 bases, in that order; junction bases with no gene match: 5. This CDR3 has 16 residues. Looked up from germline, CDR1 is SQVTM and CDR2 is ANQGSEA. CDR3 residues: CSVEDRGQGAPGELFF. The CDR3 DNA sequence: TGCAGCGTTGAAGATCGGGGACAGGGGGCCCCCGGGGAGCTGTTTTTT.

V and J are TRBV6-1 and TRBJ1-1; maybe TRBD1 (6 bases). The germline V and J ends were trimmed by 5 bases and 11 bases, with 21 bases remaining between them. CDR1 MNHNS and CDR2 SASEGT come from the germline V gene. The CDR3 has 14 residues. In nucleotides, the CDR3 is TGTGCCAGCAGTATACGTATGGCAGGGGATGGGGCTTTCTTT. Protein sequence: CASSIRMAGDGAFF.

The rearrangement joins TRBV29-1 to TRBJ1-1; 7 nucleotides match TRBD1. The CDR3 sequence is 14 residues long. V lost 8 bases, J lost 6 bases, and 15 bases stayed unmatched. The germline CDR1 and CDR2 sequences are SQVTM and ANQGSEA. CDR3: CSPDLQGDCPEAFF. The CDR3 DNA is TGCAGCCCCGACCTCCAGGGGGATTGCCCTGAAGCTTTCTTT.

In its sample, this clone was seen once. The chain has TRBV2 and TRBJ2-1, with 8 bases that match TRBD2. The CDR3 is 13 residues long. J was trimmed by 10 bases and V by 7 bases; bases with no gene match: 9. Germline CDR1 and CDR2: SNHLY and FYNNEI. The chain's CDR3 is CASTLGLASEQFF. The CDR3 DNA follows: TGTGCCAGCACCCTAGGACTAGCTAGCGAGCAGTTCTTC. The full variable domain, in which reference TRBV2 and TRBJ2-1 provide the parts outside the CDR3, is EPEVTQTPSHQVTQMGQEVILRCVPISNHLYFYWYRQILGQKVEFLVSFYNNEISEKSEIFDDQFSVERPDGSNFTLKIRSTKLEDSAMYFCASTLGLASEQFFGPGTRLTVL.

The chain uses TRBV28 and TRBJ2-2; D is possibly TRBD2 (5 bases). Germline V gene lookup returns CDR1 MDHEN and CDR2 SYDVKM. Trimming stripped 6 bases from V and 8 bases from J, with 19 bases between. This CDR3 is built from 15 residues. CDR3 in amino acids: CASSPAGGIGGELFF. In nucleotides, the CDR3 is TGTGCCAGCAGCCCCGCGGGTGGTATTGGGGGGGAGCTGTTTTTT.

This chain joins TRBV10-2 and TRBJ1-4, with D maybe TRBD1 (6 bases). In germline, CDR1 is WSHSY, CDR2 SAAADI. Trimming pared 2 bases from V and 16 bases from J, leaving 11 bases between. The CDR3 spans 11 residues. CDR3 sequence: CASSEDRRKFF. The CDR3 nucleotides are TGCGCCAGCAGTGAGGACAGGAGGAAGTTTTTT.

The chain has TRBV7-2 and TRBJ1-1; 9 bases agree with TRBD1. Germline CDR1 is SGHTA and CDR2 is FQGNSA. Losses at the gene ends were 3 bases for V and 5 bases for J; bases not matched to a gene: 4. This CDR3 has 14 amino acids. The chain's CDR3 is CASSLAGTGTEAFF. The CDR3 DNA reads as TGTGCCAGCAGCTTGGCCGGGACAGGGACTGAAGCTTTCTTT.

The J gene is TRBJ2-7, the V gene TRBV27, with 9 nucleotides matching TRBD2. V trimming: 5 bases; J trimming: 6 bases; junction bases outside the gene matches: 14. Germline CDR1 is MNHEY and CDR2 is SMNVEV (reference sequence). CDR3 length: 16 residues. The CDR3 coding sequence is TGTGCCAGCAGTCAAATTACCGGGACTAGCAAAGGCGAGCAGTACTTC. Translation: CASSQITGTSKGEQYF.

The rearrangement uses TRBV19 and TRBJ1-4; the match to TRBD1 covers 10 bases. The CDR3 totals 13 residues. After removal of 8 bases from V and 4 bases from J, the junction contained 1 base not matched to a gene. Germline CDR1 reads LNHDA; CDR2 reads SQIVND (reference sequence). The CDR3 DNA is TGTGCCAGTGGGACAGGGGTTAATGAAAAACTGTTTTTT. This encodes CASGTGVNEKLFF. Using reference TRBV19 and TRBJ1-4 for the parts outside the CDR3, the full variable domain is DGGITQSPKYLFRKEGQNVTLSCEQNLNHDAMYWYRQDPGQGLRLIYYSQIVNDFQKGDIAEGYSVSREKKESFPLTVTSAQKNPTAFYLCASGTGVNEKLFFGSGTQLSVL.

V and J are TRBV7-6 and TRBJ2-1; no definite D call. Germline-derived CDR1 and CDR2 are SGHVS and FNYEAQ. The CDR3 has 13 residues. V lost 4 bases, J lost 4 bases, and 8 bases lay in between. CDR3: CASSSLPYNEQFF. The CDR3 DNA sequence: TGTGCCAGCAGCTCCCTCCCTTACAATGAGCAGTTCTTC.

The V call is TRBV5-1, the J call TRBJ2-1; no firm D call. The CDR3 runs to 12 residues. The germline CDR1 and CDR2 sequences are SGHRS and YFSETQ. V lost 3 bases, J lost 8 bases, and 9 bases lay in between. CDR3 in amino acids: CASSWAFDEQFF. The CDR3 nucleotides are TGCGCCAGCAGCTGGGCCTTCGATGAGCAGTTCTTC.

The chain joins TRBV5-1 to TRBJ2-1; 11 bases are a match to TRBD1. V lost 0 bases and J lost 9; bases outside the gene matches: 2. Germline CDR1 and CDR2: SGHRS and YFSETQ. The CDR3 is 14 amino acids. CDR3 region: CASSLGTGGGEQFF. Here the CDR3 DNA reads TGCGCCAGCAGCTTGGGGACAGGGGGCGGTGAGCAGTTCTTC.

The rearrangement links TRBV5-4 to TRBJ2-7; TRBD1 aligns across 9 bases. The CDR3 has 16 amino acids. V trimming: 1 base; J trimming: 7 bases; junction bases outside the gene matches: 12. Germline CDR1 SGHNT, CDR2 YYREEE (reference sequence). The CDR3 sequence is CASSLKRLQGAEEQYF. In DNA form, the CDR3 reads TGTGCCAGCAGCTTGAAGCGCTTACAGGGGGCGGAAGAGCAGTACTTC.

The chain combines TRBV11-2 with TRBJ2-7, with D uncertain. CDR1 and CDR2 (germline): SGHAT, FQNNGV. CDR3 size: 15 residues. V lost 7 bases and J 4 bases, leaving 20 bases between the germline ends. The CDR3 coding sequence is TGTGCCAGCACCGGACGCGCGAAGGGTGAATACGAGCAGTACTTC. Translated: CASTGRAKGEYEQYF.

V is TRBV6-6 and J is TRBJ2-1; 12 bases fit TRBD2. The V gene's germline CDR1 is MNHNY and CDR2 SVGAGI (reference sequence). The V segment lost 8 bases and the J segment 2 bases; nucleotides outside the gene matches: 4. CDR3 size: 15 residues. As DNA, the CDR3 is TGTGCCAGCCGAGCTAGCGGGAGGGCCTACAATGAGCAGTTCTTC. It encodes CASRASGRAYNEQFF.

V is TRBV7-2 and J is TRBJ1-2; D is perhaps TRBD1 (6 bases). Germline CDR1 reads SGHTA; CDR2 reads FQGNSA. This CDR3 contains 14 residues. Trimming took 5 bases from V and 2 from J, leaving 12 bases between them. The CDR3 is CASSRRTVNYGYTF. CDR3 nucleotides: TGTGCCAGCAGCCGACGGACAGTAAACTATGGCTACACCTTC.

The V gene is TRBV29-1, the J gene TRBJ1-5; TRBD1 aligns across 12 bases. CDR1 SQVTM and CDR2 ANQGSEA come from the germline V gene. The V segment lost 6 bases and the J segment 5 bases; nucleotides outside the gene matches: 2. CDR3 length equals 13 residues. The CDR3 spells CSVGQGADQPQHF. The CDR3 DNA follows: TGCAGCGTGGGACAGGGGGCCGATCAGCCCCAGCATTTT.

This chain links TRBV18 with TRBJ2-1, with D possibly being TRBD2 (5 bases). The CDR3 loop spans 15 amino acids. V was shortened by 4 bases and J by 2 bases, with 12 bases between the two germline ends. Looked up from germline, CDR1 is KGHSH and CDR2 is LQKENI. CDR3 sequence reads: CASSQAAITYNEQFF. The CDR3 DNA reads TGTGCCAGCTCACAAGCGGCCATCACCTACAATGAGCAGTTCTTC.

The V gene is TRBV19, the J gene TRBJ2-2, with TRBD1 identical over 9 bases. This CDR3 has 16 residues. Germline V gene lookup returns CDR1 LNHDA and CDR2 SQIVND (reference sequence). V trimming: 6 bases; J trimming: 6 bases; junction bases outside the gene matches: 11. The CDR3 spells CASSTPGQGAAGELFF. CDR3 nucleotide sequence: TGTGCCAGTAGCACCCCGGGACAGGGAGCGGCCGGGGAGCTGTTTTTT.

By share, this clone counts as medium-sized. The chain uses TRBV7-9 and TRBJ1-3; TRBD1 is a possible D gene (6 bases). V was trimmed by 2 bases and J by 4 bases, leaving 12 bases between them. This CDR3 contains 15 residues. Germline V lookup: CDR1 SEHNR, CDR2 FQNEAQ (reference sequence). CDR3 residues: CASSLTRGTGNTIYF. The CDR3 nucleotides are TGTGCCAGCAGCTTAACGAGGGGGACAGGAAACACCATATATTTT. The whole variable domain, filled in from reference TRBV7-9 and TRBJ1-3, reads DTGVSQNPRHKITKRGQNVTFRCDPISEHNRLYWYRQTLGQGPEFLTYFQNEAQLEKSRLLSDRFSAERPKGSFSTLEIQRTEQGDSAMYLCASSLTRGTGNTIYFGEGSWLTVV.

In its sample, this clone was seen once. This sequence joins TRBV7-2 and TRBJ2-7; the D gene is possibly TRBD2 (5 bases). Per the germline V gene, CDR1 is SGHTA and CDR2 is FQGNSA. This CDR3 is 13 amino acids long. V was shortened by 2 bases and J by 6 bases, with 11 bases between the two germline ends. CDR3 in amino acids: CASSLSSRGEQYF. The CDR3 DNA follows: TGTGCCAGCAGCTTATCTAGCCGGGGCGAGCAGTACTTC.

The chain carries TRBV15 and TRBJ2-1; D is unclear. This CDR3 has 13 residues. V was cut by 0 bases and J by 5 bases, with 5 bases left in between. Germline values: CDR1 LNHNV, CDR2 YYDKDF (reference sequence). The CDR3 loop is CATSRDRNNEQFF. The CDR3 nucleotides are TGTGCCACCAGCAGAGATCGGAACAATGAGCAGTTCTTC.

The V call is TRBV11-3, the J call TRBJ2-7; D is perhaps TRBD1 (6 bases). Germline V lookup: CDR1 SGHNT, CDR2 YENEEA. Trimming took 2 bases from V and 3 from J, leaving 14 bases between them. The CDR3 runs 15 residues. The CDR3 region has the DNA TGTGCCAGCAGCTTATTACAGGGAACGTACTACGAGCAGTACTTC. Protein sequence: CASSLLQGTYYEQYF.

V is TRBV9 and J is TRBJ2-3, with D possibly TRBD1 on 6 matching bases. Trimming shortened V by 4 bases and J by 5 bases, and 17 bases separated the two germline ends. From germline, CDR1 is SGDLS and CDR2 YYNGEE. This CDR3 spans 15 amino acids. CDR3 nucleotides: TGTGCCAGCAGCCCCCGGACAGCTCCTTTAGATACGCAGTATTTT. This encodes CASSPRTAPLDTQYF.

The chain joins TRBV9 to TRBJ1-4; 9 bases fit TRBD1. CDR1 is SGDLS and CDR2 is YYNGEE in the germline V gene. CDR3 length equals 16 residues. V lost 3 bases to trimming and J lost 0 bases; unmatched junction nucleotides: 3. The CDR3 is CASSETGGATNEKLFF. Written as DNA, the CDR3 is TGTGCCAGCAGCGAGACAGGGGGGGCAACTAATGAAAAACTGTTTTTT. The variable domain in full, completed from reference TRBV9 and TRBJ1-4, reads DSGVTQTPKHLITATGQRVTLRCSPRSGDLSVYWYQQSLDQGLQFLIQYYNGEERAKGNILERFSAQQFPDLHSELNLSSLELGDSALYFCASSETGGATNEKLFFGSGTQLSVL.

The chain has TRBV6-5 and TRBJ1-3, with D perhaps TRBD1 (5 bases). V was pared by 7 bases and J by 2 bases, with 15 bases between. Germline V gene sequence: CDR1 MNHEY, CDR2 SVGAGI. This CDR3 region has 15 residues. In nucleotides, the CDR3 is TGTGCCAGCATTTTTCCGGGGGTGACTGGAAACACCATATATTTT. Its translation: CASIFPGVTGNTIYF.

The chain carries TRBV2 and TRBJ2-1, with 10 bases lining up with TRBD2. V gave up 2 bases and J gave up 9 bases; unmatched junction bases: 7. The length of the CDR3 is 15 residues. Germline V gene sequence: CDR1 SNHLY, CDR2 FYNNEI. CDR3 region: CASSETSGEGIEQFF. The CDR3 coding sequence is TGTGCCAGCAGTGAAACTAGCGGGGAAGGTATTGAGCAGTTCTTC. The variable domain in full, completed from reference TRBV2 and TRBJ2-1, reads EPEVTQTPSHQVTQMGQEVILRCVPISNHLYFYWYRQILGQKVEFLVSFYNNEISEKSEIFDDQFSVERPDGSNFTLKIRSTKLEDSAMYFCASSETSGEGIEQFFGPGTRLTVL.